The following is a TCR beta chain sequence with its context. What it recognizes is unknown. Flow cytometry had shown expanded CD8+CD57+ cells in the patients chosen for sequencing. Prior therapy had not been administered to any patient at the time of blood sampling. Profiling that covered TCR beta VDJ and CDR3 relied on genomic DNA as its template. Each CDR3 protein gets one entry after TCRdb re-called the reads with MiXCR. The sample has 400,000 to 600,000 distinct CDR3 sequences, around 30% seen once. The data are from a study of CD8+CD57+ T cells in acquired aplastic anemia. Across the study: An average of roughly 3 ug of DNA was obtained from sorted CD4+ and CD8+ cells. Broader study findings: Both patients and controls carried the same twenty-nine CD8+ CDR3 sequences.

Sequencing was done on a sample of sorted CD4+, CD8+, or CD8+CD57+ T cells (not recorded which) from PBMCs. This clonotype was obtained from a human donor with aplastic anemia.

The CDR3 loop reads CASSASLAGIHTGELFF. Written as DNA, the CDR3 is TGTGCCAGCAGTGCCTCCCTAGCGGGTATCCACACCGGGGAGCTGTTTTTT. The chain has TRBV2 and TRBJ2-2; the match to TRBD2 covers 8 bases. Germline V gene lookup returns CDR1 SNHLY and CDR2 FYNNEI. Unmatched junction bases numbered 10, after V lost 4 bases and J lost 3 bases. The CDR3 sequence is 17 residues long.